A single sample gave rise to the 30 T cell receptor beta chains below, sequenced in a study of OX40 agonist ivuxolimab in advanced cancers. Libraries were prepared by immunoSEQ multiplex PCR; TCRdb keeps only in-frame clonotypes and omits some of them. The repertoire has 60,000 to 65,000 clones, about 90% of them found once; the top ten carry roughly 5.5%. Sequenced here: CD4+ or CD8+ T cells sorted from blood, sampled in a trial of the OX40 agonist ivuxolimab. The receptors shown here come from an adult with an advanced solid tumor such as melanoma, head and neck, liver or kidney cancer.

This rearrangement joins TRBV6-5 to TRBJ2-1; D unresolved. The CDR3 extends over 16 amino acids. Deletions cut 2 bases from V and 5 bases from J, with 16 bases between. The germline CDR1 and CDR2 sequences are MNHEY and SVGAGI. The CDR3 here is CASSYNIRLQNNEQFF. The DNA of the CDR3 is TGTGCCAGCAGTTACAACATACGGCTACAAAACAATGAGCAGTTCTTC.

The chain joins TRBV28 to TRBJ2-5; 9 nucleotides align to TRBD1. This CDR3 has 15 residues. CDR1 is MDHEN, CDR2 SYDVKM, per germline. V was clipped by 6 bases and J by 5 bases; unmatched bases: 10. CDR3: CASSNTGQGMETQYF. In DNA, the CDR3 is TGTGCCAGCAGCAATACGGGACAGGGTATGGAGACCCAGTACTTC.

This chain uses TRBV10-2 with TRBJ2-1; 7 nucleotides align to TRBD1. This CDR3 has 17 residues. Losses at the gene ends were 1 base for V and 9 bases for J; bases not matched to a gene: 15. The germline CDR1 and CDR2 sequences are WSHSY and SAAADI. CDR3 in amino acids: CASSELVQGVVTPEQFF. CDR3 sequence (DNA): TGCGCCAGCAGTGAGTTAGTCCAGGGGGTTGTCACTCCTGAGCAGTTCTTC.

V usage is TRBV2 and J usage is TRBJ2-2; D tentatively reads TRBD1 or TRBD2 (5 bases each). The germline V gene encodes CDR1 SNHLY and CDR2 FYNNEI. There are 14 residues in the CDR3. V was shortened by 7 bases and J by 6 bases, with 15 bases between the two germline ends. The CDR3 protein is CASNRQGSAGELFF. DNA of the CDR3: TGTGCCAGCAACAGGCAGGGTAGCGCCGGGGAGCTGTTTTTT.

The chain recombines TRBV6-1 with TRBJ2-1; D is perhaps TRBD2 (5 bases). The CDR3 runs 14 residues. The ends were cut back, 6 bases at V and 7 bases at J, with 16 bases in the middle. CDR1 and CDR2 from the germline V gene are MNHNS and SASEGT. CDR3 protein: CASSGLSGINEQFF. CDR3 in DNA: TGTGCCAGCAGCGGCCTCAGCGGAATAAATGAGCAGTTCTTC.

The chain uses TRBV28 and TRBJ2-1; no clear D. The germline V gene encodes CDR1 MDHEN and CDR2 SYDVKM. V was shortened by 3 bases and J by 0 bases, with 6 bases between the two germline ends. This CDR3 comprises 14 residues. The CDR3 sequence is CASSFRNSYNEQFF. The DNA of the CDR3 is TGTGCCAGCAGTTTTAGGAACTCCTACAATGAGCAGTTCTTC.

This chain uses TRBV5-5 with TRBJ1-1; a weak D match, TRBD1 (5 bases). Germline V gene data show CDR1 as SGHKS and CDR2 as YYEKEE (reference sequence). The V end lost 1 base, the J end lost 0 bases, and 13 bases lay between the germline ends. The CDR3 spans 16 residues. In nucleotides, the CDR3 is TGTGCCAGCAGCTTGTTGGGCAGGGCCATGAACACTGAAGCTTTCTTT. Its translation: CASSLLGRAMNTEAFF.

V usage is TRBV6-4 and J usage is TRBJ2-5, with 9 bases lining up with TRBD2. The V segment lost 9 bases and the J segment 4 bases; nucleotides outside the gene matches: 12. This CDR3 region has 15 residues. Germline V lookup: CDR1 MRHNA, CDR2 SNTAGT. The CDR3 nucleotides are TGTGCCAGGAGGGGGGCTAGCGGGAAGGGAGAGACCCAGTACTTC. Its protein product is CARRGASGKGETQYF.

V and J are TRBV7-3 and TRBJ2-3; 9 bases map to TRBD1. Germline CDR1 reads SGHTA; CDR2 reads FQGTGA. This CDR3 region has 16 residues. Trimming removed 5 bases from V and 3 bases from J; junction bases left unmatched: 9. The CDR3 region is CASSPTGQGRTDTQYF. CDR3 DNA: TGTGCCAGCAGCCCCACAGGACAGGGGAGAACAGATACGCAGTATTTT. The full variable domain, in which reference TRBV7-3 and TRBJ2-3 provide the parts outside the CDR3, is GAGVSQTPSNKVTEKGKYVELRCDPISGHTALYWYRQSLGQGPEFLIYFQGTGAADDSGLPNDRFFAVRPEGSVSTLKIQRTERGDSAVYLCASSPTGQGRTDTQYFGPGTRLTVL.

V usage is TRBV10-1 and J usage is TRBJ2-2, with D perhaps matching TRBD1 or TRBD2 (5 bases each). The V gene's germline CDR1 is WNHNN and CDR2 SYGVQD (reference sequence). The CDR3 is 13 amino acids. The germline V and J ends were trimmed by 6 bases and 6 bases, with 11 bases remaining between them. The CDR3 protein is CASRASGPGELFF. The CDR3 nucleotides read TGCGCCAGCAGAGCGTCGGGACCCGGGGAGCTGTTTTTT.

V usage is TRBV29-1 and J usage is TRBJ1-2, with D possibly TRBD1 on 5 matching bases. V was trimmed by 4 bases and J by 8 bases, leaving 11 bases between them. CDR1 and CDR2 from the germline V gene are SQVTM and ANQGSEA. The CDR3 runs to 11 residues. The CDR3 sequence is CSVVGPEGYTF. For the CDR3, the DNA is TGCAGCGTTGTGGGGCCGGAGGGCTACACCTTC.

This chain uses TRBV4-1 with TRBJ2-1; 16 bases are shared with TRBD2. The CDR3 has 14 residues. Trimming took 0 bases from V and 15 from J; bases not matched to a gene: 2. Germline V gene data show CDR1 as MGHRA and CDR2 as YSYEKL. CDR3 sequence reads: CASSQEGLAGGAFF. Written as DNA, the CDR3 is TGCGCCAGCAGCCAAGAGGGACTAGCGGGAGGGGCGTTCTTC.

The V and J genes are TRBV18 and TRBJ1-1, with D perhaps matching TRBD1 (5 bases). This CDR3 contains 15 residues. Germline lookup yields CDR1 KGHSH and CDR2 LQKENI. Between the trimmed V and J ends, which lost 1 base and 4 bases, there was a span of 13 bases. This CDR3 is CASSPQAGSGTEAFF. CDR3 coding DNA: TGTGCCAGCTCACCACAAGCAGGGTCCGGCACTGAAGCTTTCTTT.

J is TRBJ2-1 and V is TRBV19; 9 nucleotides agree with TRBD1. The V and J ends lost 11 bases and 5 bases, in that order; junction bases with no gene match: 13. There are 15 residues in the CDR3. Germline loops: CDR1 LNHDA, CDR2 SQIVND (reference sequence). The CDR3 coding sequence is TGTGCCGCCCAGCGTGGGACAGGGCCCCACAATGAGCAGTTCTTC. As protein: CAAQRGTGPHNEQFF.

The chain has TRBV10-1 and TRBJ2-1; unclear D gene. Per germline, CDR1 WNHNN and CDR2 SYGVQD (reference sequence). This CDR3 is 16 amino acids long. V was pared by 4 bases and J by 4 bases, with 17 bases between. The CDR3 DNA follows: TGCGCCAGCAGTGGAGGAGCCGCTACAATATACAATGAGCAGTTCTTC. Translated, it gives CASSGGAATIYNEQFF.

The chain recombines TRBV6-1 with TRBJ1-5, with 10 bases matching TRBD1. CDR1 is MNHNS, CDR2 SASEGT, per germline. J was trimmed by 2 bases and V by 4 bases; bases with no gene match: 8. The CDR3 sequence is 17 residues long. The CDR3, as DNA: TGTGCCAGCAGTGCGATGACAGGGGGCTCTGGCAATCAGCCCCAGCATTTT. Translation gives CASSAMTGGSGNQPQHF.

The chain uses TRBV7-2 and TRBJ2-3; no clear D gene. Trimming took 5 bases from V and 1 from J, leaving 4 bases between them. This CDR3 is 12 amino acids long. From germline, CDR1 is SGHTA and CDR2 FQGNSA. The CDR3 region is CASSSRTDTQYF. CDR3 nucleotide sequence: TGTGCCAGCAGCAGTCGCACAGATACGCAGTATTTT. Supplemented by reference TRBV7-2 and TRBJ2-3, the full variable domain reads GAGVSQSPSNKVTEKGKDVELRCDPISGHTALYWYRQSLGQGLEFLIYFQGNSAPDKSGLPSDRFSAERTGGSVSTLTIQRTQQEDSAVYLCASSSRTDTQYFGPGTRLTVL.

The chain is built from TRBV7-9 and TRBJ2-7, with D possibly TRBD1 on 5 matching bases. In germline, CDR1 is SEHNR, CDR2 FQNEAQ (reference sequence). The CDR3 has 14 amino acids. The germline V and J ends were trimmed by 5 bases and 3 bases, with 14 bases remaining between them. As DNA, the CDR3 is TGTGCCAGCAGCCCGACTTTAGGGGACTACGAGCAGTACTTC. Translation: CASSPTLGDYEQYF.

This chain joins TRBV30 and TRBJ1-5, with D possibly TRBD1 on 5 matching bases. The CDR3 loop spans 18 amino acids. V lost 3 bases to trimming and J lost 4 bases, with 25 bases between them. CDR1 is GTSNPN and CDR2 is SVGIG in the germline V gene (reference sequence). The chain's CDR3 is CAWSPGSIGGVWNQPQHF. CDR3 nucleotide sequence: TGTGCCTGGAGCCCCGGTTCTATTGGGGGGGTTTGGAATCAGCCCCAGCATTTT.

CDR3 sequence: CASSGTSGKYNEQFF. In DNA form, the CDR3 reads TGTGCCAGCAGCGGTACTAGCGGGAAGTACAATGAGCAGTTCTTC. The V gene is TRBV7-3, the J gene TRBJ2-1, with 10 bases fitting TRBD2. J lost 4 bases, V lost 5 bases, and 5 bases had no gene match. Germline values: CDR1 SGHTA, CDR2 FQGTGA. The CDR3 is made up of 15 amino acids. Drawing the rest from reference TRBV7-3 and TRBJ2-1, the complete variable domain is GAGVSQTPSNKVTEKGKYVELRCDPISGHTALYWYRQSLGQGPEFLIYFQGTGAADDSGLPNDRFFAVRPEGSVSTLKIQRTERGDSAVYLCASSGTSGKYNEQFFGPGTRLTVL.

The genes are TRBV15 and TRBJ2-1, with 10 bases aligning to TRBD2. The ends lost 1 base at V and 1 base at J; junction bases unmatched: 10. From germline, CDR1 is LNHNV and CDR2 YYDKDF (reference sequence). The CDR3 totals 19 residues. Here the CDR3 reads CATSRARASGSVSYNEQFF. CDR3 sequence (DNA): TGTGCCACCAGCAGAGCGCGGGCTAGCGGGAGTGTTTCCTACAATGAGCAGTTCTTC.

The chain has TRBV7-8 and TRBJ1-6; 7 nucleotides line up with TRBD1. Germline V gives CDR1 SGHVS, CDR2 FQNEAQ. The CDR3 sequence is 14 residues long. V gave up 5 bases and J gave up 6 bases; unmatched junction bases: 4. For the CDR3, the DNA is TGTGCCAGCAGCCGGGGACAGATTAATTCACCCCTCCACTTT. Residues: CASSRGQINSPLHF.

The chain recombines TRBV9 with TRBJ1-5; tentative D call: TRBD1 (6 bases). The germline CDR1 and CDR2 sequences are SGDLS and YYNGEE. CDR3 length equals 13 residues. Trimming cost V 7 bases and J 6 bases, with 14 bases left between them. The CDR3 region has the DNA TGTGCCAGCGCGGGGGGCCCAACTCAGCCCCAGCATTTT. This encodes CASAGGPTQPQHF.

J is TRBJ1-4 and V is TRBV29-1, with D unclear. This CDR3 has 13 amino acids. The germline gives CDR1 SQVTM, CDR2 ANQGSEA. Deletions cut 4 bases from V and 4 bases from J, with 10 bases between. This CDR3 is CSVVSSFNEKLFF. CDR3 coding DNA: TGCAGCGTTGTTAGCAGCTTTAATGAAAAACTGTTTTTT.

The chain has TRBV28 and TRBJ2-2; 7 positions match TRBD1. This CDR3 region has 13 residues. Germline V gives CDR1 MDHEN, CDR2 SYDVKM. The V gene end was trimmed by 4 bases and the J gene end by 9 bases; junction bases not matched to a gene: 5. CDR3 in amino acids: CASSSGQAWELFF. The CDR3 DNA reads as TGTGCCAGCAGTTCCGGACAGGCATGGGAGCTGTTTTTT.

This clone appeared once. This chain joins TRBV5-4 and TRBJ2-6; D unresolved. In germline, CDR1 is SGHNT, CDR2 YYREEE (reference sequence). This CDR3 is 13 amino acids long. The germline V and J ends were trimmed by 4 bases and 0 bases, with 2 bases remaining between them. As DNA, the CDR3 is TGTGCCAGCAGCCACTCTGGGGCCAACGTCCTGACTTTC. It codes for CASSHSGANVLTF.

The chain couples TRBV9 to TRBJ2-7; D not resolved. Germline assignment: CDR1 SGDLS and CDR2 YYNGEE. The V end lost 4 bases, the J end lost 0 bases, and 8 bases lay between the germline ends. CDR3 size: 13 residues. This chain's CDR3 is CASSPIGSYEQYF. The CDR3, as DNA: TGTGCCAGCAGCCCGATCGGCTCCTACGAGCAGTACTTC.

This chain connects TRBV29-1 to TRBJ2-7; no reliable D call. Trimming cost V 7 bases and J 3 bases, with 13 bases left between them. The germline CDR1 and CDR2 sequences are SQVTM and ANQGSEA. The length of the CDR3 is 12 residues. The CDR3 sequence is CSGPLPVYEQYF. The CDR3 bases are TGCAGCGGACCTCTTCCTGTCTACGAGCAGTACTTC.

The chain carries TRBV6-1 and TRBJ1-4; no firm D call. The CDR3 consists of 15 residues. From germline, CDR1 is MNHNS and CDR2 SASEGT. V was cut by 2 bases and J by 5 bases, with 12 bases left in between. CDR3 in amino acids: CASSEYHRGNEKLFF. CDR3 DNA sequence: TGTGCCAGCAGTGAATACCATCGCGGGAATGAAAAACTGTTTTTT.

This clone has only one observation. The rearrangement uses TRBV5-4 and TRBJ2-5; D gene uncertain. V dropped 1 base and J dropped 2 bases, with 6 bases sitting between them. This CDR3 has 13 amino acids. CDR1 and CDR2 (germline): SGHNT, YYREEE (reference sequence). This chain's CDR3 is CASSLMAQETQYF. In DNA form, the CDR3 reads TGTGCCAGCAGCTTGATGGCACAAGAGACCCAGTACTTC.